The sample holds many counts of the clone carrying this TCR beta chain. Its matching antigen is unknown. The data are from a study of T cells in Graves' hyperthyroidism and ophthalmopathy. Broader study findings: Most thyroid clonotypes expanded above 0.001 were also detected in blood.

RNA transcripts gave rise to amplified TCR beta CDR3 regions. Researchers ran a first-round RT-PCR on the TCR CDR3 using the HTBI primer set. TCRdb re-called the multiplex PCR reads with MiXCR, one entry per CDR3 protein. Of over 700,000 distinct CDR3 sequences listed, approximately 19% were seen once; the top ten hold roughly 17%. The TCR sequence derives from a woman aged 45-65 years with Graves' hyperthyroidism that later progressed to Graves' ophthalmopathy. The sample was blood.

The CDR3 is CASSFSRTATDTQYF. CDR3 nucleotide sequence: TGTGCCAGCAGTTTTAGTCGGACAGCCACAGATACGCAGTATTTT. The chain employs TRBV27 and TRBJ2-3; TRBD1 might be the D (6 bases). Germline CDR1 MNHEY, CDR2 SMNVEV (reference sequence). The CDR3 totals 15 residues. V lost 3 bases and J lost 2, with 12 bases in between.